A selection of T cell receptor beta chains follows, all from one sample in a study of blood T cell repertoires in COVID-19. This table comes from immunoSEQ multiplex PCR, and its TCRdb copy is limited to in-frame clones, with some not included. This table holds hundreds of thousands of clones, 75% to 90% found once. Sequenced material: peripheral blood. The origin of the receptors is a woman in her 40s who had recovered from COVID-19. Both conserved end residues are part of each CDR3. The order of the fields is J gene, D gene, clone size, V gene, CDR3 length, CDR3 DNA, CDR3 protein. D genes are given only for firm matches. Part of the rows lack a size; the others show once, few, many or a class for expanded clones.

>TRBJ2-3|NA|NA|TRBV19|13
TGTGCCACTCAGGACTGGCGCGGAGATACGCAGTATTTT
CATQDWRGDTQYF
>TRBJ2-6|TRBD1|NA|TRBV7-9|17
TGTGCCAGCAGCCCGGACAGGGTGCTCTCTGGGGCCAACGTCCTGACTTTC
CASSPDRVLSGANVLTF
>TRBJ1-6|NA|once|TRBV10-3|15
TGTGCCATCAGTGCTCGGCGGAGTAATAATTCACCCCTCCACTTT
CAISARRSNNSPLHF
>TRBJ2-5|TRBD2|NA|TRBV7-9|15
TGTGCCAGCAGCTTAGGCGGGGGGGCCCAAGAGACCCAGTACTTC
CASSLGGGAQETQYF
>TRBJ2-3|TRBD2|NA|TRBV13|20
TGTGCCAGCAGCTCCCCAACGTTTTCAGCGGGGGGCGGGGGCGCGGATACGCAGTATTTT
CASSSPTFSAGGGGADTQYF
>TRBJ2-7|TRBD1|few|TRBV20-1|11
TGCAGTGCTAGAAGGGGGCGGGAGCAGTACTTC
CSARRGREQYF
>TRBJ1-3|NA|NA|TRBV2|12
TGCTCAACTACCTTCTCTGGAAACACCATATATTTT
CSTTFSGNTIYF
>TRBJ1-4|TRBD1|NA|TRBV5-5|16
TGTGCCAGCAGCTCCGGACAGGCCTGGAGCGAGGAAAAACTGTTTTTT
CASSSGQAWSEEKLFF
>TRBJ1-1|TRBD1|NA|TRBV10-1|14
TGCGCCAGCAGTGAGTCGAAGGCAGGGGGTACAACTTTCTTT
CASSESKAGGTTFF
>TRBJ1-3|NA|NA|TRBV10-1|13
TGCGCCAGCCTCTGGACATCTGGAAACACCATATATTTT
CASLWTSGNTIYF
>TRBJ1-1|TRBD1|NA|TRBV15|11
TGTGCCACGGGACAGTTCACTGAAGCTTTCTTT
CATGQFTEAFF
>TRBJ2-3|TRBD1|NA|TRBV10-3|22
TGTGCCATCAGTGGAGAACGCACCGGACAGGGAAGGGGGATGATGGCCACAGATACGCAGTATTTT
CAISGERTGQGRGMMATDTQYF
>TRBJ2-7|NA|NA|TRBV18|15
TGTGCCAGCTCACCACTACTCGGGGATATAGGCGAGCAGTACTTC
CASSPLLGDIGEQYF
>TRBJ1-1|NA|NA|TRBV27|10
TGTGCCAGCCGTGGGAGAGAAGCTTTCTTT
CASRGREAFF
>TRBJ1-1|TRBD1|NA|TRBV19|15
TGTGCCAGTAGTATACTTCTGACAGGGGGCACTGAAGCTTTCTTT
CASSILLTGGTEAFF
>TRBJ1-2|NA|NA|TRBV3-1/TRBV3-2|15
TGTGCCAGCAGCCAAGATTTCGGCAGGGCAAGGGGCTACACCTTC
CASSQDFGRARGYTF
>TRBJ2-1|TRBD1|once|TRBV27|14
TGTGCCAGCAGCCCCGGGACAGGGTGGAATGAGCAGTTCTTC
CASSPGTGWNEQFF
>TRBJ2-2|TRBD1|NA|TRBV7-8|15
TGTGCCAGCAGCCCGCGACAGGGAAGGGGCGGGGAGCTGTTTTTT
CASSPRQGRGGELFF
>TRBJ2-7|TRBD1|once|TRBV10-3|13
TGTGCCATCAGTGGGACAGGGGGGAACGAGCAGTACTTC
CAISGTGGNEQYF
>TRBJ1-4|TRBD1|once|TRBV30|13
TGTGCCTGGACTGGACAGGGGCGTCAAAAACTGTTTTTT
CAWTGQGRQKLFF
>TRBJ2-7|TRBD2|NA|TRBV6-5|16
TGTGCCAGCAGTTCCCCCCGACTAGCGGGGACTTACGAGCAGTACTTC
CASSSPRLAGTYEQYF
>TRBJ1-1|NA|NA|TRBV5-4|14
TGTGCCAGCAGCTCGTTCAGGGAAGGTACTGAAGCTTTCTTT
CASSSFREGTEAFF